This entry lists 31 T cell receptor beta chains sequenced from one sample in a study of T cell responses to AZD1222 COVID-19 vaccine. Measured with immunoSEQ multiplex PCR; TCRdb has only the in-frame clones, and not every one. The sample has some 80,000 clones, 86% seen once. Sequencing was performed on peripheral blood, taken on day 0 of AZD1222 vaccination. The receptors derive from an adult in good health.

Remarks on this clone: Other DNA sequences in the same sample also yield this CDR3. The V and J genes are TRBV6-5 and TRBJ1-5; D is perhaps TRBD1 (5 bases). Germline V gene data show CDR1 as MNHEY and CDR2 as SVGAGI. The CDR3 runs to 14 residues. V was pared by 4 bases and J by 4 bases, with 11 bases between. This CDR3 reads CASSSGQPNQPQHF. The CDR3 bases are TGTGCCAGCAGTTCCGGACAACCTAATCAGCCCCAGCATTTT.

The chain joins TRBV5-4 to TRBJ1-3; 7 nucleotides match TRBD1. The J segment lost 6 bases and the V segment lost 4 bases, leaving 10 bases of the junction unmatched. Germline values: CDR1 SGHNT, CDR2 YYREEE (reference sequence). The CDR3 has 15 amino acids. CDR3 coding DNA: TGTGCCAGCAGCCTTGGGACAGCCTCTCCAAACACCATATATTTT. Translated, it gives CASSLGTASPNTIYF.

The CDR3 region has the DNA TGTGCCAGCAGTTTATCCCGCGGAGGCTTGGTTGAAGCTTTCTTT. This encodes CASSLSRGGLVEAFF. This chain joins TRBV28 and TRBJ1-1; D not resolved. V lost 1 base and J lost 7, with 16 bases in between. The germline V gene has CDR1 MDHEN and CDR2 SYDVKM. The CDR3 has 15 amino acids.

This rearrangement joins TRBV2 to TRBJ1-1; TRBD1 agrees at 8 bases. CDR3 length equals 14 residues. CDR1 and CDR2 from the germline V gene are SNHLY and FYNNEI. V gave up 3 bases and J gave up 5 bases; unmatched junction bases: 5. CDR3 sequence: CASSDNRGRTEAFF. In DNA, the CDR3 is TGTGCCAGCAGTGATAACAGGGGGAGGACTGAAGCTTTCTTT.

The chain joins TRBV7-9 to TRBJ2-7; 7 nucleotides align to TRBD1. Losses at the gene ends were 5 bases for V and 7 bases for J; bases not matched to a gene: 11. In germline, CDR1 is SEHNR, CDR2 FQNEAQ (reference sequence). The length of the CDR3 is 14 residues. As DNA, the CDR3 is TGTGCCAGCAGCGGAACGACAGGGCCCCTTGAGCAGTACTTC. This codes for CASSGTTGPLEQYF.

This clone was picked up a small number of times. The chain joins TRBV3-1 (or the pseudogene TRBV3-2) to TRBJ1-4; maybe TRBD1 (5 bases). V was trimmed by 4 bases and J by 5 bases, leaving 20 bases between them. Per germline, CDR1 LGHDT and CDR2 YNNKEL (reference sequence). The CDR3 is 17 residues long. CDR3 loop: CASSPAGTGALNEKLFF. The CDR3 bases are TGTGCCAGCAGCCCCGCTGGGACTGGGGCATTGAATGAAAAACTGTTTTTT.

The CDR3 loop reads CASSLVGAGADNYGYTF. The CDR3 DNA is TGTGCCAGCAGCTTAGTGGGGGCAGGGGCTGATAACTATGGCTACACCTTC. The chain uses TRBV7-2 and TRBJ1-2; a weak D match, TRBD1 (6 bases). CDR3 length: 17 residues. Trimming took 1 base from V and 1 from J, leaving 16 bases between them. Germline CDR1 reads SGHTA; CDR2 reads FQGNSA.

The chain employs TRBV6-2 or TRBV6-3 and TRBJ2-3, with 12 bases identical to TRBD1. The CDR3 is made up of 19 amino acids. The germline gives CDR1 MNHEY, CDR2 SVGEGT. The J segment lost 0 bases and the V segment lost 6 bases, leaving 13 bases of the junction unmatched. Here the CDR3 DNA reads TGTGCCAGCAGCCCGGGACAGGGGGCGGCTAGCGGGAGCACAGATACGCAGTATTTT. Translated, it gives CASSPGQGAASGSTDTQYF.

The gene calls are TRBV7-9 and TRBJ2-7; D may be TRBD2 (7 bases). CDR3 size: 15 residues. CDR1 and CDR2 (germline): SEHNR, FQNEAQ (reference sequence). V gave up 0 bases and J gave up 7 bases, with 16 bases separating them. CDR3 bases: TGTGCCAGCAGCTTAGCTAGGGGGGGGTCGGATGAGCAGTACTTC. Protein product: CASSLARGGSDEQYF.

This clone was seen once. This chain links TRBV11-2 with TRBJ2-1; 9 bases agree with TRBD2. Germline values: CDR1 SGHAT, CDR2 FQNNGV. This CDR3 has 17 amino acids. J lost 6 bases, V lost 5 bases, and 14 bases had no gene match. CDR3 nucleotide sequence: TGTGCCAGCAGCGAACAACGAATAGCGGGAGTGGGCAATGAGCAGTTCTTC. This codes for CASSEQRIAGVGNEQFF.

This sequence joins TRBV4-3 and TRBJ2-2; D is possibly TRBD1 or TRBD2 (5 bases each). The germline V gene has CDR1 LGHNA and CDR2 YSLEER. This CDR3 has 14 residues. Trimming removed 3 bases from V and 4 bases from J, with 9 bases in between. CDR3 bases: TGCGCCAGCAGCCAGGGGGAGCGCACCGGGGAGCTGTTTTTT. It yields the protein CASSQGERTGELFF.

The chain employs TRBV18 and TRBJ1-3; D perhaps matches TRBD1 (5 bases). Trimming stripped 2 bases from V and 1 base from J, with 12 bases between. This CDR3 is 16 amino acids long. Per the germline V gene, CDR1 is KGHSH and CDR2 is LQKENI. The CDR3 DNA reads TGTGCCAGCTCACCAAAAGACAGCGCGTCTGGAAACACCATATATTTT. Its protein product is CASSPKDSASGNTIYF.

Here the CDR3 reads CASSKRTSNYGYTF. CDR3 bases: TGTGCCAGCAGTAAAAGGACTTCTAACTATGGCTACACCTTC. The genes are TRBV27 and TRBJ1-2; D ambiguous. This CDR3 spans 14 amino acids. Looked up from germline, CDR1 is MNHEY and CDR2 is SMNVEV (reference sequence). V was shortened by 5 bases and J by 0 bases, with 10 bases between the two germline ends.

CDR3 DNA sequence: TGCGCCAGCAGCAGGGGACAGGTCACCAACAATGAGCAGTTCTTC. This gives the protein CASSRGQVTNNEQFF. The V call is TRBV10-1, the J call TRBJ2-1; TRBD1 agrees at 8 bases. Germline V gives CDR1 WNHNN, CDR2 SYGVQD (reference sequence). The CDR3 covers 15 residues. The V segment lost 6 bases and the J segment 5 bases; nucleotides outside the gene matches: 9.

The chain uses TRBV30 and TRBJ2-7; D not resolved. The CDR3 has 13 residues. CDR1 GTSNPN and CDR2 SVGIG come from the germline V gene (reference sequence). Trimming stripped 2 bases from V and 1 base from J, with 9 bases between. DNA of the CDR3: TGTGCCTGGAGTAGTGGTATATCCTACGAGCAGTACTTC. It encodes CAWSSGISYEQYF.

This chain connects TRBV30 to TRBJ1-5; D gene ambiguous. Germline V gives CDR1 GTSNPN, CDR2 SVGIG (reference sequence). The length of the CDR3 is 12 residues. Trimming shortened V by 1 base and J by 4 bases, and 5 bases separated the two germline ends. The CDR3 loop reads CAWSAENQPQHF. The CDR3 nucleotides read TGTGCCTGGAGTGCGGAGAATCAGCCCCAGCATTTT.

The CDR3 sequence: CASSLTSGLYNEQFF. CDR3 bases: TGTGCCAGCAGTTTAACTAGCGGGCTTTACAATGAGCAGTTCTTC. V gene TRBV27 combines with J gene TRBJ2-1; 9 bases map to TRBD2. Germline CDR1 reads MNHEY; CDR2 reads SMNVEV (reference sequence). This CDR3 is built from 15 residues. Unmatched junction bases numbered 3, after V lost 2 bases and J lost 4 bases.

The rearrangement links TRBV30 to TRBJ1-1, with TRBD1 as a possible D gene (5 bases). Trimming took off 5 bases at V and 3 bases at J, with 13 bases between the two ends. CDR1 and CDR2 from the germline V gene are GTSNPN and SVGIG (reference sequence). There are 13 residues in the CDR3. CDR3 coding DNA: TGTGCCTGGGGTCCGGGGGGGGACACTGAAGCTTTCTTT. It yields the protein CAWGPGGDTEAFF.

Only a few counts were recorded for this clone. The V gene is TRBV4-1, the J gene TRBJ1-3, with D maybe TRBD1 (6 bases). The CDR3 is made up of 15 amino acids. Trimming cost V 5 bases and J 3 bases, with 14 bases left between them. CDR1 and CDR2 (germline): MGHRA, YSYEKL. CDR3 sequence: CASSEGGGYGNTIYF. CDR3 in DNA: TGCGCCAGCAGCGAAGGGGGGGGTTATGGAAACACCATATATTTT.

The V gene is TRBV19, the J gene TRBJ2-7; no reliable D call. The CDR3 spans 15 residues. Germline CDR1 is LNHDA and CDR2 is SQIVND (reference sequence). Trimming removed 3 bases from V and 2 bases from J, with 14 bases in between. The CDR3 bases are TGTGCCAGTAGTATGGAGCCAAGCCCGGCCTACGAGCAGTACTTC. Its protein is CASSMEPSPAYEQYF.

The chain links TRBV7-8 to TRBJ2-7, with 7 bases aligning to TRBD2. Trimming cost V 2 bases and J 0 bases; bases outside gene matches: 10. The CDR3 covers 17 residues. CDR1 SGHVS and CDR2 FQNEAQ come from the germline V gene. CDR3 amino acids: CASSLTQRGLSSYEQYF. The CDR3 region has the DNA TGTGCCAGCAGCTTAACCCAGAGGGGACTAAGCTCCTACGAGCAGTACTTC.

This clone was counted a single time. This chain connects TRBV18 to TRBJ1-5; D is possibly TRBD1 (5 bases). Germline CDR1 KGHSH, CDR2 LQKENI. The CDR3 covers 15 residues. V was cut by 3 bases and J by 1 base, with 10 bases left in between. Here the CDR3 reads CASSPEQASNQPQHF. The CDR3 bases are TGTGCCAGCTCACCCGAACAGGCCAGCAATCAGCCCCAGCATTTT.

The chain employs TRBV7-9 and TRBJ1-2; 7 bases agree with TRBD1. The V and J ends lost 5 bases and 3 bases, in that order; junction bases with no gene match: 9. CDR3 size: 15 residues. In germline, CDR1 is SEHNR, CDR2 FQNEAQ (reference sequence). In DNA, the CDR3 is TGTGCCAGCAGCAAGACAGGGACCCTCCACTATGGCTACACCTTC. Its protein is CASSKTGTLHYGYTF.

V gene TRBV7-9 combines with J gene TRBJ1-5; D is unclear. Germline loops: CDR1 SEHNR, CDR2 FQNEAQ (reference sequence). V shed 0 bases and J shed 2 bases, with 8 bases lying between them. The CDR3 consists of 15 residues. CDR3 amino acids: CASSLARVGNQPQHF. The CDR3 nucleotides are TGTGCCAGCAGCTTAGCGCGGGTCGGCAATCAGCCCCAGCATTTT.

The rearrangement links TRBV20-1 to TRBJ1-1; D ambiguous. CDR1 DFQATT and CDR2 SNEGSKA come from the germline V gene (reference sequence). Deletions cut 5 bases from V and 5 bases from J, with 9 bases between. The CDR3 covers 11 residues. This CDR3 reads CSASGLTEAFF. CDR3 DNA sequence: TGCAGTGCTTCGGGTTTGACTGAAGCTTTCTTT.

This rearrangement joins TRBV4-1 to TRBJ2-5; a possible D gene is TRBD1 (5 bases). Germline V gene lookup returns CDR1 MGHRA and CDR2 YSYEKL. The V and J ends lost 2 bases and 4 bases respectively, with 5 bases between them. CDR3 length: 12 residues. The CDR3 DNA reads as TGCGCCAGCAGCCAAAGGGGAGAGACCCAGTACTTC. It is translated as CASSQRGETQYF.

This clone was seen more than once but under ten times. This chain links TRBV7-6 with TRBJ2-7; 10 bases map to TRBD2. Losses at the gene ends were 6 bases for V and 6 bases for J; bases not matched to a gene: 11. Germline-derived CDR1 and CDR2 are SGHVS and FNYEAQ. CDR3 size: 15 residues. The CDR3 sequence: CASRPSGRRGSEQYF. The CDR3, as DNA: TGTGCCAGCAGACCTAGCGGGAGAAGGGGGAGCGAGCAGTACTTC.

The chain joins TRBV18 to TRBJ2-5; 7 nucleotides match TRBD1. Trimming removed 2 bases from V and 5 bases from J; junction bases left unmatched: 2. Germline V gene lookup returns CDR1 KGHSH and CDR2 LQKENI. This CDR3 has 13 amino acids. For the CDR3, the DNA is TGTGCCAGCTCACCAGGACAGGCGGAGACCCAGTACTTC. This translates into CASSPGQAETQYF.

The V gene is TRBV21-1, the J gene TRBJ1-1; the table's D call TRBD1 went unverified against the DNA. TRBV21-1 is designated a pseudogene. The CDR3 sequence is 14 residues long. Here the CDR3 DNA reads TGTGCCAGCAGCAAAGGGATTAAGGGGACTGAAGCTTTCTTT. Translation gives CASSKGIKGTEAFF.

The V gene is TRBV15, the J gene TRBJ1-5; TRBD1 aligns across 7 bases. The CDR3 sequence is 16 residues long. Germline CDR1 LNHNV, CDR2 YYDKDF (reference sequence). After removal of 1 base from V and 2 bases from J, the junction contained 5 bases not matched to a gene. Here the CDR3 DNA reads TGTGCCACCAGCAGAGGAGGACAGGTTGGCAATCAGCCCCAGCATTTT. Translated: CATSRGGQVGNQPQHF.

This chain connects TRBV5-1 to TRBJ1-2; TRBD1 is a possible D gene (5 bases). V was trimmed by 1 base and J by 4 bases, leaving 11 bases between them. Germline CDR1 SGHRS, CDR2 YFSETQ. The CDR3 consists of 14 residues. The CDR3 sequence is CASSLRGGGYGYTF. The CDR3 DNA sequence: TGCGCCAGCAGCTTGAGGGGCGGAGGCTATGGCTACACCTTC.